Listed below are T cell receptor beta chains from one sample, sequenced in a study of CD8 T cells in ankylosing spondylitis. TCRdb reprocessed the 5' RACE reads with MiXCR, giving one entry per CDR3 protein. The sample contains about 140,000 distinct CDR3 sequences, about 6.7% of which appear only once. The sequencing sample was made of blood, either unsorted or a sorted T cell fraction (not recorded which). Receptors were obtained from a female donor with ankylosing spondylitis or in good health (not recorded which). Each CDR3 is given with its conserved first and last residue. D genes are given only for firm matches. Clone sizes are shown as once, few or many counts, or a class when the clone is expanded.

size	V	D	J	CDR3	DNA
many	TRBV4-2	NA	TRBJ1-5	CASSPPDWEEGQPQHF	TGTGCCAGCAGCCCCCCTGACTGGGAAGAGGGCCAGCCCCAGCATTTT
many	TRBV7-7	TRBD1	TRBJ2-1	CASSSTTGRSYNEQFF	TGTGCTAGCAGCTCGACGACAGGGCGGTCCTACAATGAGCAGTTCTTC
few	TRBV29-1	NA	TRBJ1-3	CSVGAGNTIYF	TGCAGCGTCGGGGCTGGAAACACCATATATTTT
many	TRBV5-5	NA	TRBJ1-4	CASSGDFYGELFF	TGTGCCAGCAGCGGGGATTTCTATGGAGAACTGTTTTTT
many	TRBV18	NA	TRBJ2-3	CASSPPVLTDTQYF	TGTGCCAGCTCACCACCGGTGCTCACAGATACGCAGTATTTT
many	TRBV20-1	NA	TRBJ2-3	CSARDLTDTQYF	TGCAGTGCTAGAGATTTGACAGATACGCAGTATTTT
few	TRBV6-1	NA	TRBJ1-2	CASTLLGGGGEGYTF	TGTGCCAGCACCCTTCTCGGGGGGGGCGGTGAGGGCTACACCTTC
many	TRBV6-1	NA	TRBJ1-2	CASTLTNAGGGYTF	TGTGCCAGCACCCTTACGAATGCGGGCGGGGGCTACACCTTC
many	TRBV4-2	NA	TRBJ2-2	CASSQTPGELFF	TGTGCCAGCAGTCAAACTCCCGGGGAGCTGTTTTTT
many	TRBV6-1	NA	TRBJ2-7	CASSTQEKGPYEQYF	TGTGCCAGCAGCACACAGGAGAAAGGACCCTACGAGCAGTACTTC
many	TRBV7-8	TRBD2	TRBJ2-7	CASESLAGPSYEQYF	TGTGCCAGCGAAAGTTTAGCGGGCCCCTCCTACGAGCAGTACTTC
few	TRBV11-1	NA	TRBJ1-1	CASSQQGGTEAFF	TGTGCCAGCAGCCAACAGGGTGGGACTGAAGCTTTCTTT
many	TRBV20-1	NA	TRBJ2-1	CSASIRTTYNEQFF	TGCAGTGCCAGCATCCGGACGACCTACAATGAGCAGTTCTTC
many	TRBV3-1	NA	TRBJ2-2	CASSQDLPGELFF	TGTGCCAGCAGCCAAGACCTACCTGGGGAGCTGTTTTTT
few	TRBV20-1	NA	TRBJ1-5	CSATQWGSGEGNQPQHF	TGCAGTGCTACCCAATGGGGCAGTGGGGAAGGCAATCAGCCCCAGCATTTT
many	TRBV13	TRBD1	TRBJ1-2	CASSPSDREIHYGYTF	TGTGCCAGCAGCCCCAGCGACAGGGAAATTCACTATGGCTACACCTTC
many	TRBV6-5	NA	TRBJ1-1	CASSSLEALNTEAFF	TGTGCCAGCAGTTCACTAGAAGCGTTGAACACTGAAGCTTTCTTT
few	TRBV12-3/TRBV12-4	NA	TRBJ1-1	CASSQYKGMNTEAFF	TGTGCCAGCAGCCAATACAAGGGGATGAACACTGAAGCTTTCTTT
many	TRBV5-1	NA	TRBJ2-1	CASSLVWGNNEQFF	TGCGCCAGCAGCTTGGTTTGGGGAAACAATGAGCAGTTCTTC
many	TRBV6-5	NA	TRBJ2-3	CASRARGGTQYF	TGTGCCAGCAGGGCGAGAGGGGGAACGCAGTATTTT